Listed below are T cell receptor beta chains from one sample, sequenced in a study of T cell repertoires in cytomegalovirus infection. These TCRs are of unknown antigen specificity. TCRdb re-derived calls from the reads in MiXCR, one entry per CDR3 protein. This sample carries around 500,000 distinct CDR3 sequences, about 42% of them seen once, and the ten largest clones take about 45%. This sample comprised cultured PBMCs, obtained from culture after CMV antigen stimulation. These receptors were obtained from a human donor in good health (CMV status not recorded). Some clones in this sample may be carry-over from other donors' samples. Each CDR3 is given with its conserved first and last residue. Fields, in order: V gene, D gene, J gene, clone size, CDR3 protein, CDR3 DNA. The D gene is left open where the match is weak. The listing skips clone size in some rows; elsewhere it reads once, few, many or a size class.

TRBV7-2	-	TRBJ1-1	once	CASSFTGAQNTEAFF	TGTGCCAGCAGCTTTACGGGGGCCCAGAACACTGAAGCTTTCTTT
TRBV12-3/TRBV12-4	TRBD2	TRBJ2-7	-	CASSAGMAGVNEQYF	TGTGCCAGCAGCGCCGGGATGGCGGGAGTAAACGAGCAGTACTTC
TRBV7-2	TRBD2	TRBJ2-7	-	CASRSTASGRENEQYF	TGTGCCAGCAGATCAACGGCTAGCGGGAGGGAGAACGAGCAGTACTTC
TRBV6-5	-	TRBJ2-3	few	CASSYRGPPWTDTQYF	TGTGCCAGCAGTTACCGGGGCCCCCCGTGGACAGATACGCAGTATTTT
TRBV7-2	-	TRBJ2-2	many	CASSLSATGELFF	TGTGCCAGCAGCTTGTCGGCCACCGGGGAGCTGTTTTTT
TRBV10-3	TRBD1	TRBJ2-7	-	CAISGGTGAYEQYF	TGTGCCATCAGTGGGGGGACAGGGGCCTACGAGCAGTACTTC
TRBV15	-	TRBJ2-1	-	CATSSYRQDYEQFF	TGTGCCACCAGCAGTTACCGACAGGACTATGAGCAGTTCTTC
TRBV6-2/TRBV6-3	-	TRBJ2-2	few	CASEPGPSTGELFF	TGTGCCAGCGAACCGGGCCCAAGTACCGGGGAGCTGTTTTTT
TRBV19	-	TRBJ2-1	-	CASGANGWYNEQFF	TGTGCCAGTGGGGCAAATGGTTGGTACAATGAGCAGTTCTTC
TRBV11-2	-	TRBJ1-4	few	CASSSNGRGLGEKLFF	TGTGCCAGCAGCTCCAACGGTCGGGGTTTAGGAGAAAAACTGTTTTTT
TRBV5-5	-	TRBJ1-3	-	CASSPHDGNTIYF	TGTGCCAGCAGCCCACACGACGGCAACACCATATATTTT
TRBV6-2/TRBV6-3	-	TRBJ2-5	few	CASRPQLQETQYF	TGTGCCAGCAGACCACAGCTCCAAGAGACCCAGTACTTC
TRBV20-1	TRBD1	TRBJ1-5	few	CSARPGQGSNQPQHF	TGCAGTGCTAGACCCGGACAGGGGAGCAATCAGCCCCAGCATTTT
TRBV6-1	-	TRBJ1-1	-	CASSYPMGLITEAFF	TGTGCCAGCAGTTATCCAATGGGGCTAATAACTGAAGCTTTCTTT
TRBV7-6	TRBD1	TRBJ1-1	-	CASRGTVNTEAFF	TGTGCCAGCAGGGGGACAGTGAACACTGAAGCTTTCTTT
TRBV7-2	-	TRBJ1-2	-	CASSLGPQYGYTF	TGTGCCAGCAGCTTAGGGCCCCAATATGGCTACACCTTC
TRBV27	-	TRBJ2-7	-	CASSLGGALREQYF	TGTGCCAGCAGTTTAGGGGGGGCCCTTCGAGAGCAGTACTTC
TRBV6-1	-	TRBJ1-4	-	CASSERGEKLFF	TGTGCCAGCAGTGAACGTGGGGAAAAACTGTTTTTT
TRBV7-2	-	TRBJ1-5	many	CASSRGSNQPQHF	TGTGCCAGCAGCCGGGGCTCTAATCAGCCCCAGCATTTT
TRBV7-2	TRBD2	TRBJ2-7	-	CASSQTGGAYEQYF	TGTGCCAGCAGCCAAACGGGGGGTGCCTACGAGCAGTACTTC
TRBV9	-	TRBJ2-7	-	CASSPWGVADEQYF	TGTGCCAGCAGCCCCTGGGGGGTCGCGGACGAGCAGTACTTC
TRBV7-7	TRBD2	TRBJ2-7	many	CASSFGTSGRTTYEQYF	TGTGCCAGCAGCTTTGGAACTAGCGGGCGTACTACCTACGAGCAGTACTTC
TRBV7-2	-	TRBJ2-7	-	CASGLWGSYEQYF	TGTGCCAGCGGCCTTTGGGGCTCCTACGAGCAGTACTTC
TRBV20-1	-	TRBJ1-5	-	CSSTGAGYSNQPQHF	TGCAGTTCAACGGGAGCGGGCTATAGCAATCAGCCCCAGCATTTT